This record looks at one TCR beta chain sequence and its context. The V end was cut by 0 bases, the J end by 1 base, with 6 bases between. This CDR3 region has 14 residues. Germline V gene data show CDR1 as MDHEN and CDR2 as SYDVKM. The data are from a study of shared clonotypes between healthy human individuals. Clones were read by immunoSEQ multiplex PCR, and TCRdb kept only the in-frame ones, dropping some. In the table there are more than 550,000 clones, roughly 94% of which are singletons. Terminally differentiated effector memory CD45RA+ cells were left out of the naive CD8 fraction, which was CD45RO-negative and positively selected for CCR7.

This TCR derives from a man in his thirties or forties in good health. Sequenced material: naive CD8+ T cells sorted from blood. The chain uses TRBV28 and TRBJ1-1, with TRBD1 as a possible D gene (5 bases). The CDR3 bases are TGTGCCAGCAGTTTATGGGGGACGAACACTGAAGCTTTCTTT. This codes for CASSLWGTNTEAFF.